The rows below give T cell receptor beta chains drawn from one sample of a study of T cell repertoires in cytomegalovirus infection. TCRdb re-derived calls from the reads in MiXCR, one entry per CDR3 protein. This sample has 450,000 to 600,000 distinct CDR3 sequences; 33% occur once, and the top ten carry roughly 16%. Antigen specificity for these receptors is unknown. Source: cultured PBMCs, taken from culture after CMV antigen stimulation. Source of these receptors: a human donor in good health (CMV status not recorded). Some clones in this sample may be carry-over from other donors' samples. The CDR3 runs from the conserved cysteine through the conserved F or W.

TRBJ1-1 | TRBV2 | CASSQTNTEAFF
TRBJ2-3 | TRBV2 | CASSGQGMGTDTQYF
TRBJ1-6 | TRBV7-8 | CASSPGQKNSPLHF
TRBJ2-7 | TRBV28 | CASAGGINEQYF
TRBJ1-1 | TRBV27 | CASSLQATHTEAFF
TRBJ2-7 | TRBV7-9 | CASSFEGIGDEQYF
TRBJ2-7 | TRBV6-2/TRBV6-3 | CASSSTGRTSEEQYF
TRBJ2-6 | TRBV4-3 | CASSLAATPGISGANVLTF
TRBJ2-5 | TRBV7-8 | CASSLGWKTQYF
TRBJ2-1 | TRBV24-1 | CATSDWTRSSYEQFF
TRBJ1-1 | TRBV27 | CASHSFPGPNTEAFF
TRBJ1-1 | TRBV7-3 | CASSSDQGGEAFF
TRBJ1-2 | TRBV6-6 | CASSYVANYGYTF
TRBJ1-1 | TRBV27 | CASSQTSRGQVNLEAFF
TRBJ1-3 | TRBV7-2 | CASSSSDFSGNTIYF
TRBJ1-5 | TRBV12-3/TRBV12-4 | CASSFGGRGQPQHF
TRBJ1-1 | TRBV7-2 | CASTGGVSKTEAFF
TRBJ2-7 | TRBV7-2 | CASSPLGEPYEQYF
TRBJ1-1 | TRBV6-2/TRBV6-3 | CASSLGARQAFF
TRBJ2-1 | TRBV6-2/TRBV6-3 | CASSYYVGSGSSYNEQFF
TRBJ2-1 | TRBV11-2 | CASSLGASGTLGEQFF
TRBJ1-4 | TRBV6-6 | CASRGRNEKLFF
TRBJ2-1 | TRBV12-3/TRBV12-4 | CASSFYQSSYNEQFF
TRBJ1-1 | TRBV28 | CASSLTVTGIMNTEAFF
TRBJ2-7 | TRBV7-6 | CASSTTGSSYEQYF
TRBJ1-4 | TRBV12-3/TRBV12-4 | CASSSGTGKTTNEKLFF
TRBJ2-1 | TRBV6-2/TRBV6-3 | CASSLPAGGSYNEQFF
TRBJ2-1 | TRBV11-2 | CASSSFRGTYNEQFF
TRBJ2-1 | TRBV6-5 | CASSYSISGRADNEQFF
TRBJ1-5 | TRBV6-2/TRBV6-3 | CASSPQEGGPYSNQPQHF
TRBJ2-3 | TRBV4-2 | CASSQASSPTDTQYF
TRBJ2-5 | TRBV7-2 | CASSLGVQGFEETQYF
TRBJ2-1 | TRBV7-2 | CASSLRLAVTNEQFF
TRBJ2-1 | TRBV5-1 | CASSLHSASSYNEQFF
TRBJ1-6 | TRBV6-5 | CASSYLGQRLSSLHF
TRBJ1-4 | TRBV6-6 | CASSYRDRREKLFF
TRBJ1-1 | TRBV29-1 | CSGTRGNTEAFF